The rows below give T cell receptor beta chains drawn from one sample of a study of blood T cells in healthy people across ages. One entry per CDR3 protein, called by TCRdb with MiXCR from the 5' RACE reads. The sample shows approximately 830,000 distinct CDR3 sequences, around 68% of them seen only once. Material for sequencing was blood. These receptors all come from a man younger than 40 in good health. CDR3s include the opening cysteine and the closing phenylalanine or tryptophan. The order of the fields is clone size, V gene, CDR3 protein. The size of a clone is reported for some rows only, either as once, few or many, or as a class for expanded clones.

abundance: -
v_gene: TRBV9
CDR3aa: CASSSGLAGSSYNEQFF

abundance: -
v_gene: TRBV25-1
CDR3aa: CASSGRQFNQPQHF

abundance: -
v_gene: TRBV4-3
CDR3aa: CASSQDSGSFNEQFF

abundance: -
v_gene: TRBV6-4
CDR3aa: CASSDRQRGDQETQYF

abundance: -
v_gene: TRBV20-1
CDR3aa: CSALVSGGDEQFF

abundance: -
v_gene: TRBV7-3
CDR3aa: CASSFGGHEQFF

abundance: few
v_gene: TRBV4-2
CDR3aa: CASSQSPHEQFF

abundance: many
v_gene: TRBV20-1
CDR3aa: CSASGEETQYF

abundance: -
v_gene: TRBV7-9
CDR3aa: CASRSGGMNEQFF

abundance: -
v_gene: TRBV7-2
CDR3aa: CASSLDGNHEQFF

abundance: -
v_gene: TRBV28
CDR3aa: CASSLPTQGEETQYF

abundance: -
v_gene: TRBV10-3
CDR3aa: CAISDLDGDQETQYF

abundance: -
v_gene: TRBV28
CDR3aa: CASSFAAKFLDEQFF

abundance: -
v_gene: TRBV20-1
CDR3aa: CSADRGVDTQYF

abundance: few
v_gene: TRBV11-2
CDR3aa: CASSLGSLAGHQETQYF

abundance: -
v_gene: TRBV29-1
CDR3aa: CSVEHIQGLWETQYF

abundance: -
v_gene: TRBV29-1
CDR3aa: CSVDTGAENSPLHF